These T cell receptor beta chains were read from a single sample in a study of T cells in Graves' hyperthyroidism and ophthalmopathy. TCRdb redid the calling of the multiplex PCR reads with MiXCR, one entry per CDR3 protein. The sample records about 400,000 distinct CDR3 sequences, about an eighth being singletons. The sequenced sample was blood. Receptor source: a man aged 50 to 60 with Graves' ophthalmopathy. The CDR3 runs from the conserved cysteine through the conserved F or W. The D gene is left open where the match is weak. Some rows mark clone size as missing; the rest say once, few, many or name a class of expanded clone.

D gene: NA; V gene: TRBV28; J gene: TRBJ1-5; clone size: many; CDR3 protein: CASSLGPQPQHF; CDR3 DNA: TGTGCCAGCAGTTTAGGGCCCCAGCCCCAGCATTTT
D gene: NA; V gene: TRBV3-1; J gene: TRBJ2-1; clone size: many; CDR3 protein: CASSQVYRKFF; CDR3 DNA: TGTGCCAGCAGCCAAGTATACCGGAAGTTCTTC
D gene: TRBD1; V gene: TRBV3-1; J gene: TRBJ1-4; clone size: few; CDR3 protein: CASSQWTGGNEKLFF; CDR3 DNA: TGTGCCAGCAGCCAGTGGACAGGGGGTAATGAAAAACTGTTTTTT
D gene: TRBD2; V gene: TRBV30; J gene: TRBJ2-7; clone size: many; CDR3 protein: CAWNSGTSYEQYF; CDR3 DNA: TGTGCCTGGAACAGCGGGACCTCCTACGAGCAGTACTTC
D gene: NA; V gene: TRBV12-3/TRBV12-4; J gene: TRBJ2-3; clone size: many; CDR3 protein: CASRSEQGIGTDTQYF; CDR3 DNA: TGTGCCAGCAGGTCGGAGCAGGGCATTGGCACAGATACGCAGTATTTT
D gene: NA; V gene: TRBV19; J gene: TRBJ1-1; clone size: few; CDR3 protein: CASSIDRLTEAFF; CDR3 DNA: TGTGCCAGTAGTATAGATCGGCTCACTGAAGCTTTCTTT
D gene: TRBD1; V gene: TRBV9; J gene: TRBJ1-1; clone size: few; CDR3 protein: CASSGQGVGTEAFF; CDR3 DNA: TGTGCCAGCAGCGGGCAGGGGGTGGGGACTGAAGCTTTCTTT
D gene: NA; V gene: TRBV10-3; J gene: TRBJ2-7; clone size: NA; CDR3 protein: CAIRGLGVEQYF; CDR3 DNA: TGTGCCATTCGGGGCCTCGGGGTCGAGCAGTACTTC
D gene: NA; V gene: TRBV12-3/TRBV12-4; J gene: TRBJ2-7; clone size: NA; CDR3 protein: CASSWTGTDEQYF; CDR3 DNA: TGTGCCAGCAGCTGGACTGGAACCGACGAGCAGTACTTC
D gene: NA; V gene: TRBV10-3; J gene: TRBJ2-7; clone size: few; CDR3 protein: CAITSEGSSYEQYF; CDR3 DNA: TGTGCCATCACCTCTGAGGGGAGCTCCTACGAGCAGTACTTC
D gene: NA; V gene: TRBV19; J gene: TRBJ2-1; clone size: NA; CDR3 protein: CASSWRNTNEQFF; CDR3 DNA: TGTGCCAGTAGTTGGCGAAACACCAATGAGCAGTTCTTC
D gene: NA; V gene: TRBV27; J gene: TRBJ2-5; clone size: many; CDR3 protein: CASTGAGETQYF; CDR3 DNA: TGTGCCAGCACCGGAGCGGGAGAGACCCAGTACTTC
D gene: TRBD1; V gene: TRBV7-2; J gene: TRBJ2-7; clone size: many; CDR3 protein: CASSPRTGGYEQYF; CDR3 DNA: TGTGCCAGCAGCCCAAGGACAGGGGGCTACGAGCAGTACTTC
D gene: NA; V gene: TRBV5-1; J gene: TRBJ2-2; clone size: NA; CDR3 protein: CASSREQGTGELFF; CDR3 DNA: TGCGCCAGCAGCCGCGAACAGGGAACCGGGGAGCTGTTTTTT
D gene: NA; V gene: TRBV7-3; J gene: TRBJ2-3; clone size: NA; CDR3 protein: CASSPGHADTQYF; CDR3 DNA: TGTGCCAGCAGCCCCGGACACGCAGATACGCAGTATTTT
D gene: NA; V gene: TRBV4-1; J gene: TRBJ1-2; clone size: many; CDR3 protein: CASSQDAHGGTYGYTF; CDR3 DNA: TGCGCCAGCAGCCAAGATGCCCACGGGGGAACCTATGGCTACACCTTC
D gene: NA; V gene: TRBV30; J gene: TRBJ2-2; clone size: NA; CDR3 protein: CAWNGRGTGELFF; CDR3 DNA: TGTGCCTGGAACGGGAGAGGGACCGGGGAGCTGTTTTTT
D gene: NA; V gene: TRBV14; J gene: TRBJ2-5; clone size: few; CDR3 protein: CASSQTGRLRETQYF; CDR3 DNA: TGTGCCAGCAGCCAGACGGGGAGGTTACGAGAGACCCAGTACTTC
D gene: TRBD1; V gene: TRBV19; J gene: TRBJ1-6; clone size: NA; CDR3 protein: CASGLLGTGSNSPLHF; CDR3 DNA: TGTGCCAGTGGCCTCCTTGGGACAGGGAGCAATTCACCCCTCCACTTT
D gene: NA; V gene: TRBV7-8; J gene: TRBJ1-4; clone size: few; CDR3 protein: CASSLDRANEKLFF; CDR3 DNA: TGTGCCAGCAGCTTAGACAGGGCGAACGAAAAACTGTTTTTT
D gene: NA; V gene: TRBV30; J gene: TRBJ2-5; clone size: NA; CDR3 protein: CAWSVAGGWETQYF; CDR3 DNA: TGTGCCTGGAGTGTCGCCGGGGGCTGGGAGACCCAGTACTTC
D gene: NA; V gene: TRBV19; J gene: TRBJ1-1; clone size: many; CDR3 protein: CASSLQGDSTEAFF; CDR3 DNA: TGTGCCAGTAGCCTCCAGGGTGATAGCACTGAAGCTTTCTTT
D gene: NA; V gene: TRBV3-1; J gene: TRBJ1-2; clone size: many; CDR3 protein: CASSQGGMGETGYTF; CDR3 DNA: TGTGCCAGCAGCCAAGGGGGGATGGGGGAGACTGGCTACACCTTC
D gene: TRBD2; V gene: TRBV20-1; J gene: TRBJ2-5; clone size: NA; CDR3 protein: CSVSRGGSSRETQYF; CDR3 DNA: TGCAGTGTCAGCCGCGGGGGAAGCAGCAGAGAGACCCAGTACTTC
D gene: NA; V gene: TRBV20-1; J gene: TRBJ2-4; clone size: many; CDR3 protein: CSARAPLGGAKNIQYF; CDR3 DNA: TGCAGTGCTAGAGCTCCTCTAGGGGGGGCCAAAAACATTCAGTACTTC
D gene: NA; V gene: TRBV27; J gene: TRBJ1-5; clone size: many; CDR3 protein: CASSPLGSWQPQHF; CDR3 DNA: TGTGCCAGCAGTCCCTTAGGGTCTTGGCAGCCCCAGCATTTT
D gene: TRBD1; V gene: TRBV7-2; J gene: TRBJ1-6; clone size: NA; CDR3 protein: CASSPRTGENSPLHF; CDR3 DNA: TGTGCCAGCAGCCCCCGGACAGGGGAAAATTCACCCCTCCACTTT
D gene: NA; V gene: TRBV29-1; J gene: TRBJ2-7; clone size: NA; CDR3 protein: CSVVDPSYEQYF; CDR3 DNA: TGCAGCGTTGTGGATCCCTCCTACGAGCAGTACTTC
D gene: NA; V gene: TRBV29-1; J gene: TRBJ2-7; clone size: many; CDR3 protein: CSVEDGLDEQYF; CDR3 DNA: TGCAGCGTTGAAGATGGGCTAGACGAGCAGTACTTC
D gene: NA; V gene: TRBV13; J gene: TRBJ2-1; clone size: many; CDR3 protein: CASSPSGTGGQFF; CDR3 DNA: TGTGCCAGCAGCCCCAGTGGGACTGGAGGGCAGTTCTTC
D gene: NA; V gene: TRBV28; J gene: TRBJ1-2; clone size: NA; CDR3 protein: CAGSFSQGWGYTF; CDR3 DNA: TGTGCCGGCAGTTTCTCACAGGGTTGGGGCTACACCTTC